Shown below are 9 T cell receptor beta chains from a single sample sequenced in a study of T cells in Graves' hyperthyroidism and ophthalmopathy. The TCR beta CDR3 regions underwent amplification using RNA transcripts as the source. RT-PCR in the first round (using the HTBI primer set) targeted the TCR CDR3. Each CDR3 protein gets one entry after TCRdb re-called the multiplex PCR reads with MiXCR. Of about 500,000 distinct CDR3 sequences listed, around 50% are singletons. Sample: peripheral blood or thyroid tissue (not recorded which). The receptors shown here come from an adult woman with Graves' disease, either hyperthyroidism or ophthalmopathy (not recorded which).

This clonotype was recorded at least ten times. The chain has TRBV6-5 and TRBJ2-5; possibly TRBD2 for D (5 bases). Germline loops: CDR1 MNHEY, CDR2 SVGAGI. The CDR3 is made up of 16 amino acids. V was clipped by 6 bases and J by 2 bases, with 19 bases between them. In nucleotides, the CDR3 is TGTGCCAGCAGGATGTGGAGGAGGCCAGCACAAGAGACCCAGTACTTC. Protein product: CASRMWRRPAQETQYF.

This sequence joins TRBV5-1 and TRBJ2-2; possibly TRBD2 for D (6 bases). Trimming took off 0 bases at V and 9 bases at J, with 12 bases between the two ends. The CDR3 runs 14 residues. Germline V gene lookup returns CDR1 SGHRS and CDR2 YFSETQ. The CDR3: CASSLEGTQRELFF. The CDR3, as DNA: TGCGCCAGCAGCTTGGAAGGGACTCAGAGGGAGCTGTTTTTT.

This clonotype was counted many times. The V and J genes are TRBV20-1 and TRBJ2-5; unclear D gene. The V gene lost 3 bases and the J gene lost 1 base, with 3 bases spanning the gap. The CDR3 runs 11 residues. CDR1 is DFQATT and CDR2 is SNEGSKA in the germline V gene (reference sequence). The CDR3 sequence: CSARRQETQYF. The DNA for the CDR3 is TGCAGTGCTAGGCGCCAAGAGACCCAGTACTTC.

This clonotype was found a few times. The chain carries TRBV2 and TRBJ1-6, with D tentatively TRBD1 (5 bases). The germline V gene encodes CDR1 SNHLY and CDR2 FYNNEI. The CDR3 spans 15 residues. V lost 8 bases and J 5 bases, leaving 16 bases between the germline ends. CDR3 protein: CASCPGGGDNSPLHF. Here the CDR3 DNA reads TGTGCCAGCTGCCCCGGCGGGGGGGATAATTCACCCCTCCACTTT.

This rearrangement joins TRBV29-1 to TRBJ2-7; 8 positions match TRBD1. Germline trimming cut 4 bases from V and 5 bases from J; bases unmatched to any gene: 7. Germline CDR1 SQVTM, CDR2 ANQGSEA. The CDR3 sequence is 13 residues long. CDR3 coding DNA: TGCAGCGTTGTCGCCGACAGGGGCCACGAGCAGTACTTC. It yields the protein CSVVADRGHEQYF.

The sample holds many counts of this clonotype. The gene calls are TRBV20-1 and TRBJ2-5; 11 bases are shared with TRBD2. Per the germline V gene, CDR1 is DFQATT and CDR2 is SNEGSKA (reference sequence). This CDR3 is 15 amino acids long. Losses at the gene ends were 4 bases for V and 4 bases for J; bases not matched to a gene: 8. The CDR3 DNA is TGCAGTGCTAAGCAGGGTACTAGCGGGAGAGAGACCCAGTACTTC. Its translation: CSAKQGTSGRETQYF.

This clonotype was recorded at least ten times. The rearrangement links TRBV6-2 or TRBV6-3 to TRBJ1-2; 7 bases match TRBD1. This CDR3 is built from 13 residues. Per the germline V gene, CDR1 is MNHEY and CDR2 is SVGEGT. With 5 bases clipped from V and 4 bases from J, the junction kept 4 bases outside the gene matches. CDR3 DNA sequence: TGTGCCAGCAGTCACGGGACAGTCTATGGCTACACCTTC. It yields the protein CASSHGTVYGYTF.

Many counts were recorded for this clonotype. This chain joins TRBV29-1 and TRBJ2-7, with a possible D match to TRBD1 (5 bases). Trimming shortened V by 3 bases and J by 1 base, and 10 bases separated the two germline ends. Germline assignment: CDR1 SQVTM and CDR2 ANQGSEA. The CDR3 runs 13 residues. The chain's CDR3 is CSVEGRESYEQYF. As DNA, the CDR3 is TGCAGCGTTGAGGGCAGGGAATCCTACGAGCAGTACTTC.

This clonotype was seen many times. The chain carries TRBV10-3 and TRBJ1-4; 9 bases map to TRBD1. With 6 bases clipped from V and 8 bases from J, the junction kept 4 bases outside the gene matches. The CDR3 covers 13 residues. Germline V CDR1 and CDR2: ENHRY, SYGVKD. The DNA for the CDR3 is TGTGCCATCAGCCTCGGACAGGGGGAAAAACTGTTTTTT. Its protein is CAISLGQGEKLFF.